These 3 T cell receptor beta chains originate from one sample sequenced in a study of T cells after somatic rescue of genetic block. Here immunoSEQ multiplex PCR was the method, and the copy in TCRdb shows in-frame clones only, minus some. Of 80,000 to 100,000 clones in the sample, 90% were seen once. Material for sequencing was peripheral blood mononuclear cells (PBMCs). Source of these receptors: a woman between 18 and 30 years old.

The chain combines TRBV30 with TRBJ2-7; possibly TRBD1 for D (7 bases). V was cut by 3 bases and J by 5 bases, with 20 bases left in between. The germline V gene has CDR1 GTSNPN and CDR2 SVGIG (reference sequence). This CDR3 has 15 amino acids. CDR3 in amino acids: CAWRTGAGGIDEQYF. CDR3 bases: TGTGCCTGGAGGACCGGGGCAGGGGGGATCGACGAGCAGTACTTC.

The chain joins TRBV9 to TRBJ2-5, with 16 bases lining up with TRBD2. Germline CDR1 is SGDLS and CDR2 is YYNGEE. The trim removed 3 bases at V and 7 bases at J, leaving 9 bases unmatched. CDR3 size: 17 residues. The CDR3 spells CASSEGLAGGPAGTQYF. CDR3 nucleotides: TGTGCCAGCAGCGAGGGACTAGCGGGAGGGCCCGCCGGGACCCAGTACTTC.

This chain joins TRBV5-6 and TRBJ2-1, with unresolved D. CDR1 and CDR2 (germline): SGHDT, YYEEEE. Trimming stripped 3 bases from V and 10 bases from J, with 8 bases between. The CDR3 runs 11 residues. CDR3 coding DNA: TGTGCCAGCAGCTCCACGACAGAGCAGTTCTTC. As protein: CASSSTTEQFF.